This T cell receptor beta chain originates from a study of OX40 agonist ivuxolimab in advanced cancers. For context, the study as a whole: Ivuxolimab was a fully human IgG2 agonistic monoclonal antibody targeting the costimulatory receptor OX40 (CD134). The point of sequencing TCRbeta in the periphery was to test whether ivuxolimab changed TCR sequence diversity and drove clonal T-cell expansion. The paper reports the monotherapy dose-escalation portion (N = 52 patients) of the phase I ivuxolimab trial. Intravenous ivuxolimab was administered to patients every 2 weeks at six dose levels: 0.01, 0.1, 0.3, 1.5, 3 and 10 mg/kg. Patients were allowed to have had prior anti-PD-1, anti-PD-L1 or anti-CTLA-4 therapy, and roughly two fifths of the dose-escalation patients had been treated with checkpoint inhibitors. Among the approximately 50 dose-escalation patients, around 19 had hepatocellular carcinoma, 15 or so melanoma, 9 renal cell carcinoma and 9 head and neck cancer. Three dose-escalation patients achieved partial responses, one with hepatocellular carcinoma and two with cutaneous melanoma. The dose-escalation cohort was around 83% male with a mean age of around 64 years, ranging from roughly 23 to 85.

Genomic DNA was isolated from the sorted cells so that the TCRbeta CDR3 region could be sequenced. The immunoSEQ Assay was used for sequencing of TCRbeta CDR3 regions. TCRdb's version of the immuneACCESS table is confined to in-frame rearrangements and falls short of the full clone set. An unresolved V gene accounts for under half of the shortfall where checked; the remainder is of unknown origin. Recorded for this sample are 82,000 or so clones; roughly 85% of them occurred a single time. The ten largest clones take up about 2.3% of the sample. Unmatched junction bases come to 4, with V trimmed by 4 bases and J by 3 bases. The germline V gene (reference sequence) supplies CDR1 SGHKS and CDR2 YYEKEE. The CDR3, cysteine through phenylalanine, is 14 amino acids long. The entry retains the CDR3 DNA only, 42 bases that are in frame from base 1. Of note for this clone: Its antigen is still unknown. No base quality values were provided; no much bigger clone lies one nucleotide off.

Findings and caveats that apply to the study as a whole: Low levels of normalized T-cell clonal expansion were also seen in some patients who did not respond. The antigen specificity of the peripheral T cells that underwent clonal expansion was not determined. At doses of 0.1 to 3.0 mg/kg, clonal expansion of both CD4+ and CD8+ blood T cells was observed from baseline to week 6. After ivuxolimab, CD8+ T cells had more expanded clones than CD4+ T cells on average. In partial responders in the 0.1-3.0 mg/kg groups, normalized peripheral clonal expansion was found to be among the lowest, especially among CD8+ T cells.

Patients with autoimmune disease history or receiving systemic immunosuppression were excluded from the trial. In every dose cohort, peripheral blood was drawn for TCR sequencing at baseline, cycle 4 day 1, and cycle 7 day 1. The samples were taken from a phase I, first-in-human, multicenter, open-label dose-escalation trial of ivuxolimab. The trial enrolled adults with locally advanced or metastatic head and neck squamous cell, hepatocellular, melanoma or renal cell carcinoma. Before TCR sequencing, CD4+ T cells and CD8+ T cells were sorted from peripheral blood as separate populations. The specimen was CD4+ or CD8+ T cells sorted from blood, collected in a trial of the OX40 agonist ivuxolimab. Recombination joined TRBV5-5 with TRBJ2-5; the junction holds 9 bases that match TRBD1. The receptor was isolated from an adult with an advanced solid tumor such as melanoma, head and neck, liver or kidney cancer. The nucleotide sequence reads as follows: TGTGCCAGCAGCCGAGGGACAGGGAAAGAGACCCAGTACTTC. Its coded protein is CASSRGTGKETQYF.